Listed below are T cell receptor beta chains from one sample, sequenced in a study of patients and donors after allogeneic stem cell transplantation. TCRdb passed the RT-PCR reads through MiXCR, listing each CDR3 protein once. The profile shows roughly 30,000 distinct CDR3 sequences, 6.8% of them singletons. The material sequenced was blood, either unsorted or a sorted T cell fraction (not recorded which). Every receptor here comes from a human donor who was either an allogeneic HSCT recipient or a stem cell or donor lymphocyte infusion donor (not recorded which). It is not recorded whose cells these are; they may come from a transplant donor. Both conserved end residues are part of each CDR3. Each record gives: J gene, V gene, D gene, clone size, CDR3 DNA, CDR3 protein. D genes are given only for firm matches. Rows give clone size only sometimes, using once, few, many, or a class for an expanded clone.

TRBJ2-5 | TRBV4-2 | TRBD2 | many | TGTGCCAGCAGCCAAGCACTAGCGGGCGAAGAGACCCAGTACTTC | CASSQALAGEETQYF
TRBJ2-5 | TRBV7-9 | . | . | TGTGCCAGCAGCCCCAAAGGGGGGAGAGAGACCCAGTACTTC | CASSPKGGRETQYF
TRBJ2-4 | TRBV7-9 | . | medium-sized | TGTGCCAGCAGCCCACGCGGCAGAGTAGCCAAAAACATTCAGTACTTC | CASSPRGRVAKNIQYF
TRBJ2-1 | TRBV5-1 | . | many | TGCGCCAGCAGTTCCGGGGGAGCCCAGAGGCTAAATGAGCAGTTCTTC | CASSSGGAQRLNEQFF
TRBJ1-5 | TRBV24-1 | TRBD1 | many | TGTGCCACCACAGGGGGTTACAATCAGCCCCAGCATTTT | CATTGGYNQPQHF
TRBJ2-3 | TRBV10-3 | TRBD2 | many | TGTGCCATCAGGGGACTAGCGGGAGGGCAAGATACGCAGTATTTT | CAIRGLAGGQDTQYF
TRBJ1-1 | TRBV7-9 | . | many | TGTGCCAGCAGTTACGGGGGGCGAGCGGTCGCCGCTTTCTTT | CASSYGGRAVAAFF
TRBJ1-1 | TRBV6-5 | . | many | TGTGCCAGCAGTTACCGCTCCAGAAACACTGAAGCTTTCTTT | CASSYRSRNTEAFF
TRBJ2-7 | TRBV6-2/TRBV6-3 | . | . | TGTGCCAGCAGCACGACGCGCAACGAGCGGTACGAGCAGTACTTC | CASSTTRNERYEQYF
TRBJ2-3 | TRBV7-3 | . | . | TGTGCCAGCAGCTTGGGGTTTCCGGGGGATACGCAGTATTTT | CASSLGFPGDTQYF
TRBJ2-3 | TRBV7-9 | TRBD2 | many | TGTGCCAGCAGCCCCGCTAGCGGGAGCCTTCTGGATACGCAGTATTTT | CASSPASGSLLDTQYF
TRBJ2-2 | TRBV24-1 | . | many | TGTGCCACCAGGGAAGGGGGCACCGGGGAGCTGTTTTTT | CATREGGTGELFF
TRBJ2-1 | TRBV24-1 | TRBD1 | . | TGTGCCACCAGTGACTGGGACAGGGTGCAGTTCTTC | CATSDWDRVQFF
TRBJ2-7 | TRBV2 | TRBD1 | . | TGTGCCAGCAGGGGCGGGACAGGGACAACCTACGAGCAGTACTTC | CASRGGTGTTYEQYF
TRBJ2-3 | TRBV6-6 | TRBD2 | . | TGTGCCAGCAGTTACGGCGGGAGGGCCCTCGGGACAGATACGCAGTATTTT | CASSYGGRALGTDTQYF
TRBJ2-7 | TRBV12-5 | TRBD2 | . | TGTGCTAGTGGTTTGGACGGGAGGTACGAGCAGTACTTC | CASGLDGRYEQYF
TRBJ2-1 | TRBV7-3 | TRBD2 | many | TGTGCCAGCGGGGTAGCGGGCAATGAGCAGTTCTTC | CASGVAGNEQFF
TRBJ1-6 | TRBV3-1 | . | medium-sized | TGTGCCAGCAGCCAAGGAGGGACGCGGTCACCCCTCCACTTT | CASSQGGTRSPLHF
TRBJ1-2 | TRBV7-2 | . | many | TGTGCCAGCAGCTTAGTCGGGGGGGACTATGGCTACACCTTC | CASSLVGGDYGYTF
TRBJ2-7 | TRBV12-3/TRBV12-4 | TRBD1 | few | TGTGCCAGCAGTCCGGACAGGGTCCTCCACGAGCAGTACTTC | CASSPDRVLHEQYF
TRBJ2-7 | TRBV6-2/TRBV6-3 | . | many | TGTGCCAGCAGGGCGTTACAGCCGCTCGGCTACGAGCAGTACTTC | CASRALQPLGYEQYF
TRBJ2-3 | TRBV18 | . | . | TGTGCCAGCTCACCACCGACGAACACAGATACGCAGTATTTT | CASSPPTNTDTQYF
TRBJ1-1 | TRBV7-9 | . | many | TGTGCCAGCAGCTTAGTCCGGGGGAGCTCTGAAGCTTTCTTT | CASSLVRGSSEAFF
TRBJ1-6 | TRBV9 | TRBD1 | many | TGTGCCAGCAGAGGGACAGGGCCGAATTCACCCCTCCACTTT | CASRGTGPNSPLHF
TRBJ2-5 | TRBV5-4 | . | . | TGTGCCAGCAGCCCGACAAGACAAGAGACCCAGTACTTC | CASSPTRQETQYF
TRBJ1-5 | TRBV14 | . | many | TGTGCCAGGTGGAGGAGCAATCAGCCCCAGCATTTT | CARWRSNQPQHF
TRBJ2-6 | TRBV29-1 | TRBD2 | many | TGCAGTATGACTAGCGGGAGCTCTGGGGCCAACGTCCTGACTTTC | CSMTSGSSGANVLTF
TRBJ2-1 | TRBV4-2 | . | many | TGTGCCAGCAGCCAAGATCGAGGAGCGTACAATGAGCAGTTCTTC | CASSQDRGAYNEQFF
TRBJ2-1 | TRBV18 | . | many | TGTGCCAGCTCACCGGGGCTGGCGAATGAGCAGTTCTTC | CASSPGLANEQFF
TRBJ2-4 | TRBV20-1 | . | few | TGCAGTGCTAGCCGTTATCGGGGAATAGCCAAAAACATTCAGTACTTC | CSASRYRGIAKNIQYF
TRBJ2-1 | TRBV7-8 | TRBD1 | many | TGTGCCAGCAGCTTAGGGGACAGCACCTACAATGAGCAGTTCTTC | CASSLGDSTYNEQFF
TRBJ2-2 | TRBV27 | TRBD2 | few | TGTGCCAGCAGCCCACGACTAGCGGGAGGGCTAGACGGGGAGCTGTTTTTT | CASSPRLAGGLDGELFF
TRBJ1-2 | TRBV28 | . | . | TGTGCCAGCAGCTTACCCGGGGTGGGCTATGGCTACACCTTC | CASSLPGVGYGYTF
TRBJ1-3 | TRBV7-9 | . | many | TGTGCCAGCAGCTTAGGAGACTCTGGAAACACCATATATTTT | CASSLGDSGNTIYF
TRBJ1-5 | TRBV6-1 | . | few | TGTGCCAGCAGTGAAGCGCTAGGAGGGTATCAGCCCCAGCATTTT | CASSEALGGYQPQHF
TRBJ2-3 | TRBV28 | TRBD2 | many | TGTGCCAGCAGTTTTGGCAGCCAAGCGGGAGCTAGCACAGATACGCAGTATTTT | CASSFGSQAGASTDTQYF
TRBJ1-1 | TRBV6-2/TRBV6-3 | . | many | TGTGCCAGCTTTGACTTCACTGAAGCTTTCTTT | CASFDFTEAFF
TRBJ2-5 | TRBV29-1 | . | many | TGCAGCGTCGGGACGCAAGAGACCCAGTACTTC | CSVGTQETQYF
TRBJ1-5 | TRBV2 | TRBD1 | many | TGTGCCAGCAAAGGGACAGCTAATCAGCCCCAGCATTTT | CASKGTANQPQHF
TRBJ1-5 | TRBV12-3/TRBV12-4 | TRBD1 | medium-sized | TGTGCCAGCAGCTTTACAGGGGGCAATCAGCCCCAGCATTTT | CASSFTGGNQPQHF
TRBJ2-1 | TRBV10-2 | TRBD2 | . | TGCGCCAGCAGCCCCCGGACTAGCGGGAGGCCCGAGCAGTTCTTC | CASSPRTSGRPEQFF
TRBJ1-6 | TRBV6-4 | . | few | TGTGCCAGCACGGCCCGGACGGGGGTCTATAATTCACCCCTCCACTTT | CASTARTGVYNSPLHF
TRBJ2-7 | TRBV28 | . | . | TGTGCCAGCAGTTTAGGCGGAAGTTCCTCCTACGAGCAGTACTTC | CASSLGGSSSYEQYF
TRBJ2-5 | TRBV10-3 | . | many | TGTGCCATCAGTGCGGGACTCCAAGAGACCCAGTACTTC | CAISAGLQETQYF
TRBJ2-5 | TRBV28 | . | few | TGTGCCAGCAGTTTAGTAGGGGTAGGCACAGAGACCCAGTACTTC | CASSLVGVGTETQYF
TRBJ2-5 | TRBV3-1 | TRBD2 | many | TGTGCCAGCAGCCAAGAGGTAGCGGGAGGGCAAGAGACCCAGTACTTC | CASSQEVAGGQETQYF
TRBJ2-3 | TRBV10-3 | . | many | TGTGCCATCAGTGGGGGGACAGATACGCAGTATTTT | CAISGGTDTQYF
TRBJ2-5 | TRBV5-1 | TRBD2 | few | TGCGCCAGCAGGGTAGCGGGAGGGCCGGAGACCCAGTACTTC | CASRVAGGPETQYF
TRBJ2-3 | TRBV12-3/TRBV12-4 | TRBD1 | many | TGTGCCAGCAGCACCCTAGACAGGGGTTTAACAGATACGCAGTATTTT | CASSTLDRGLTDTQYF
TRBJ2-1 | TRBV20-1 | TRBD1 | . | TGCAGTGCTAGAGCCGGGACAGGGCACCTTGAGCAGTTCTTC | CSARAGTGHLEQFF
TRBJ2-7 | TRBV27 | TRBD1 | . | TGTGCCAGCAGTTTTCGACAGGGGTCCTACCAGCAGTACTTC | CASSFRQGSYQQYF
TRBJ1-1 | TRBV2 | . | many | TGTGCCCGGGGGGCGCTTGAAGCTTTCTTT | CARGALEAFF
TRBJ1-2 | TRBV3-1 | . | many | TGTGCCAGCAGCCAGATTGGATTCGCCTACGCCTTC | CASSQIGFAYAF
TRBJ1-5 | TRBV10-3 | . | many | TGTGCCATCAGTCCATCGGGGCAGAATCAGCCCCAGCATTTT | CAISPSGQNQPQHF
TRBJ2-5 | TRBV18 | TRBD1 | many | TGTGCCAGCTCACCAGGACAGGAAGAGACCCAGTACTTC | CASSPGQEETQYF